This TCR beta chain was identified during a study of CD8+ T cells in alopecia areata. Whole-study context: It was 6 to 18 months of tofacitinib, and then there were 6 months off drug. Scoring treated patients' severity relied on the percentage of scalp area affected. Overall study findings and caveats: With tofacitinib ongoing, many expanded lesional clones persisted in both scalp and blood.

This clone has more than one count but fewer than ten. Its matching antigen is unknown. In each case, RNA was isolated and then reverse transcribed into cDNA as the sequencing template. Profiled with immunoSEQ multiplex PCR; TCRdb holds only in-frame clones, not every one. This table holds roughly 210,000 clones, approximately 40% found once. With 5 bases clipped from V and 2 bases from J, the junction kept 17 bases outside the gene matches. CDR3 length: 18 residues. Germline V CDR1 and CDR2: GTSNPN, SVGIG (reference sequence). Treatment given: oral pan-JAK inhibitor, 5-10 mg twice daily. The chain couples TRBV30 to TRBJ2-7; TRBD2 aligns across 11 bases. The receptor's source is a human donor with alopecia areata. The sequencing used CD4+ T cells sorted from blood, collected at approximately week 36, from a patient treated with tofacitinib. CDR3 coding DNA: TGTGCCTGGTCCCCAAGGAAGGATCTAGCGGGAGGTCCCTACGAGCAGTACTTC. Residues: CAWSPRKDLAGGPYEQYF.